This T cell receptor beta chain was profiled in a study of T cells in Graves' hyperthyroidism and ophthalmopathy. Study-level findings and limits: Classification by a 13 V-J model distinguished ophthalmopathy from stable hyperthyroidism.

Amplified TCR beta CDR3 regions came from RNA transcripts. During a first-round RT-PCR of the TCR CDR3, the HTBI primer set was used. TCRdb processed the multiplex PCR reads anew with MiXCR; each CDR3 protein has one entry. The sample has 600,000 to 900,000 distinct CDR3 sequences, around 15% seen once. This clonotype was seen ten or more times. The antigen remains unidentified. Each diagnosis drew on symptoms, thyroxine, TRAb, thyroid ultrasound and orbital computed tomography findings. Sequenced input: blood. The sequence derives from a man aged 18 to 35 with Graves' hyperthyroidism.

The CDR3 region has the DNA TGTGCCAGCAGCTTGGGGGGGACTAGCGGGAGCTACAATGAGCAGTTCTTC. The encoded protein is CASSLGGTSGSYNEQFF. The chain recombines TRBV7-9 with TRBJ2-1; the match to TRBD2 covers 14 bases. Looked up from germline, CDR1 is SEHNR and CDR2 is FQNEAQ (reference sequence). CDR3 length equals 17 residues. V lost 3 bases and J lost 3; bases outside the gene matches: 4.